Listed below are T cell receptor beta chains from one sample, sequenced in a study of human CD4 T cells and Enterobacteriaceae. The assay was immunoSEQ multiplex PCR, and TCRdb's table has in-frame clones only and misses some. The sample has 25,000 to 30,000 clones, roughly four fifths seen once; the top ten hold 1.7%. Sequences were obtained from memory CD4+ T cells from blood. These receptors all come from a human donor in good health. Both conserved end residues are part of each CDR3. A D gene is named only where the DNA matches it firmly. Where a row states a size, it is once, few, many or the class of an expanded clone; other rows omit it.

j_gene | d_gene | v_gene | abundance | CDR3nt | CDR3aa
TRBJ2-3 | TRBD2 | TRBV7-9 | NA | TGTGCCAGCAGCTTAGAAGGACTAGCTACAGATACGCAGTATTTT | CASSLEGLATDTQYF
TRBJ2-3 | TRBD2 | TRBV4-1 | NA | TGCGCCAGCAGCCAAGGTATAGCGGGAGGGCTCACAGATACGCAGTATTTT | CASSQGIAGGLTDTQYF
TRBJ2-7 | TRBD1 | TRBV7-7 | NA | TGTGCCAGCAGCACGGGACAGGCGAATGAGCAGTACTTC | CASSTGQANEQYF
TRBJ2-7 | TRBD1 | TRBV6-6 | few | TGTGCCAGCAAATCCCAGGGGGCTGGCGAGCAGTACTTC | CASKSQGAGEQYF
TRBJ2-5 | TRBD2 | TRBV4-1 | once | TGCGCCAGCAGCCAAGGGGGACTAGCCGGGGCAGAGACCCAGTACTTC | CASSQGGLAGAETQYF
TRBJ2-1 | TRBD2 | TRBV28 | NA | TGTGCCAGCAGTTTAGACCCCGCGGGAGGGCGCAATGAGCAGTTCTTC | CASSLDPAGGRNEQFF
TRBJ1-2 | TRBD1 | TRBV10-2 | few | TGCGCCAGCAGTGATATACAGGGGACCCACTATGGCTACACCTTC | CASSDIQGTHYGYTF
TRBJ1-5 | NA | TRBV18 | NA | TGTGCCAGCTCAATAGACAGGATGAATCAGCCCCAGCATTTT | CASSIDRMNQPQHF
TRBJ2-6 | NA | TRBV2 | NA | TGTGCCAGCAGGAGCACCTCTGGGGCCAACGTCCTGACTTTC | CASRSTSGANVLTF
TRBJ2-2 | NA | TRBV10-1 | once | TGCGCCAGCAGTGATTTGACCGGGGGAAATCCGACCGGGGAGCTGTTTTTT | CASSDLTGGNPTGELFF
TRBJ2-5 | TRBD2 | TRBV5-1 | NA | TGCGCCAGCAGCCCTAGCGGGATCGTCGGAGAGACCCAGTACTTC | CASSPSGIVGETQYF
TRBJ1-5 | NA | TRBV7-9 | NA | TGTGCCAGCAGCTTGGGGGAGGATCAGCCCCAGCATTTT | CASSLGEDQPQHF
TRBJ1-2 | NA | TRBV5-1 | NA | TGCGCCAGCAGCTCCAGGGTCCAGGGCGGGGTTTCGAACGGCTACACCTTC | CASSSRVQGGVSNGYTF
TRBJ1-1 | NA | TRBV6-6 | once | TGTGCCAGCAGTTACCAACGGGTTCGATTCACTGAAGCTTTCTTT | CASSYQRVRFTEAFF
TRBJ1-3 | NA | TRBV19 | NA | TGTGCCAGTAGAGGACACTCTGGAAACACCATATATTTT | CASRGHSGNTIYF
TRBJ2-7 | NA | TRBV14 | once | TGTGCCAGCAGCCAAGTCCAGACTCGAGTCTACTTC | CASSQVQTRVYF
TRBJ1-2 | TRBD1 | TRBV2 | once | TGTGCCAGCAGTGTAGGGACAGGGAGTTATGGCTACACCTTC | CASSVGTGSYGYTF
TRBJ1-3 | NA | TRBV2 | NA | TGTGCCAGCAGTGAAGGGGCAAACACCATATATTTT | CASSEGANTIYF
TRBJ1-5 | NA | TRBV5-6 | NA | TGTGCCAGCAGCTTGGCCTCTCAGCCCCAGCATTTT | CASSLASQPQHF
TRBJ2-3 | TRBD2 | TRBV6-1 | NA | TGTGCCAGCTCCCCACTAGCGACTAGCACAGATACGCAGTATTTT | CASSPLATSTDTQYF
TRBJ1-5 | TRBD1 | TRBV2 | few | TGTGCCAGCACCTCGAGACAGGGGATGGAGCAGCCCCAGCATTTT | CASTSRQGMEQPQHF
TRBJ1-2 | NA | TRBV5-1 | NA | TGCGCCAGCAGCCCCTTGTTGTCAGAGACTGAGGGCTACACCTTC | CASSPLLSETEGYTF
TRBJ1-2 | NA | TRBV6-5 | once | TGTGCCAGCAGTCCGACGGGCTATGGCTACACCTTC | CASSPTGYGYTF